The T cell receptor (beta chain) under discussion was sequenced for a study of shared clonotypes between healthy human individuals. Study results and caveats: Relative to clonotypes present in all four donors, those not shared had lower generation probabilities. Sharing of clonotypes among donors was expected to vary with sequencing depth.

Generated by immunoSEQ multiplex PCR, the TCRdb table keeps only in-frame clones and is missing some. The sample includes millions of clones, 90% to 95% of them seen just once. Caucasian adults living in Nashville, Tennessee, provided all samples. CDR1 and CDR2 (germline): SEHNR, FQNEAQ (reference sequence). The length of the CDR3 is 16 residues. V was shortened by 5 bases and J by 0 bases, with 14 bases between the two germline ends. On this clone itself: Antigen unknown.

The clonotype originates from a man aged 18 to 35 in good health. V is TRBV7-9 and J is TRBJ1-5, with TRBD1 as a possible D gene (6 bases). Sequenced input: naive CD4+ T cells sorted from blood. Subset reported: CD45RA+ positively selected. The CDR3 DNA follows: TGTGCCAGCAGCCGCACTCAGGGGAATAGCAATCAGCCCCAGCATTTT. Its protein is CASSRTQGNSNQPQHF.